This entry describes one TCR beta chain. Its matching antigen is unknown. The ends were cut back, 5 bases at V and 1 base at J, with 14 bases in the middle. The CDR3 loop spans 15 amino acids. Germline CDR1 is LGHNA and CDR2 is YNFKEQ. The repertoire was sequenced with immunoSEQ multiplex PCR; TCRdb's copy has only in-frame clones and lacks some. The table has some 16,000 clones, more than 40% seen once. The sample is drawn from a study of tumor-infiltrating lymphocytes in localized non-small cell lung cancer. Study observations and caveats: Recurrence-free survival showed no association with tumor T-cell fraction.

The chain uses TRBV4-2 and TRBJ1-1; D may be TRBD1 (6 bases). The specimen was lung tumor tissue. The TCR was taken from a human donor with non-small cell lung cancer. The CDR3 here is CASSLRGGSNTEAFF. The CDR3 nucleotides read TGTGCCAGCAGCTTGCGAGGGGGGTCGAACACTGAAGCTTTCTTT.